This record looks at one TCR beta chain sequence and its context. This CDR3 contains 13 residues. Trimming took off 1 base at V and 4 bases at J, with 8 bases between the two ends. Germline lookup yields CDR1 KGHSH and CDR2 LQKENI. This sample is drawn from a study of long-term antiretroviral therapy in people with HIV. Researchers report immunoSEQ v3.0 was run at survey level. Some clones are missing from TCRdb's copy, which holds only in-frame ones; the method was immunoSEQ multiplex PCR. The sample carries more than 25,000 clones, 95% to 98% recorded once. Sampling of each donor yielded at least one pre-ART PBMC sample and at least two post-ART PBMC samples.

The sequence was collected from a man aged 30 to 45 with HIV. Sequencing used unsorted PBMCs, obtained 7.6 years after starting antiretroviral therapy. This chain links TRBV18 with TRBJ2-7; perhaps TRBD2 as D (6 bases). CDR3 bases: TGTGCCAGCTCACCACAGGGAGGATACGAGCAGTACTTC. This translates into CASSPQGGYEQYF.